This passage covers 6 T cell receptor beta chains from one sample sequenced in a study of blood T cell repertoires in COVID-19. Produced via immunoSEQ multiplex PCR; TCRdb's table is partial and in-frame only. The sample holds 120,000 to 150,000 clones, about nine tenths seen once. The sample consisted of peripheral blood. Receptors originate from a human donor in a cohort sampled during active COVID-19.

CDR3: CASVGPGDGYTF. The DNA for the CDR3 is TGTGCCAGCGTGGGTCCGGGAGATGGCTACACCTTC. V gene TRBV6-8 combines with J gene TRBJ1-2; D is undetermined. The germline V gene encodes CDR1 MNHGY and CDR2 SAAAGT. This CDR3 region has 12 residues. The V and J ends lost 8 bases and 6 bases respectively, with 13 bases between them.

This clone has only one observation. This chain connects TRBV3-1 (or the pseudogene TRBV3-2) to TRBJ1-3; tentatively, D is TRBD1 (5 bases). Deletions cut 4 bases from V and 0 bases from J, with 13 bases between. The CDR3 has 16 residues. Germline CDR1 is LGHDT and CDR2 is YNNKEL (reference sequence). For the CDR3, the DNA is TGTGCCAGCAGCCTTCTCGACAGCTACTCTGGAAACACCATATATTTT. Protein sequence: CASSLLDSYSGNTIYF.

The chain recombines TRBV30 with TRBJ1-4; D is undetermined. Trimming cost V 0 bases and J 0 bases, with 5 bases left between them. CDR3 size: 14 residues. From germline, CDR1 is GTSNPN and CDR2 SVGIG (reference sequence). The CDR3 here is CAWSVEATNEKLFF. In nucleotides, the CDR3 is TGTGCCTGGAGTGTCGAGGCAACTAATGAAAAACTGTTTTTT.

The gene calls are TRBV9 and TRBJ2-3; 7 positions agree with TRBD2. The J segment lost 5 bases and the V segment lost 0 bases, leaving 6 bases of the junction unmatched. The CDR3 is 15 residues long. The germline V gene encodes CDR1 SGDLS and CDR2 YYNGEE. The CDR3 nucleotides read TGTGCCAGCAGCGTAGAAGGAGCTAGCGGAGATACGCAGTATTTT. Residues: CASSVEGASGDTQYF.

The rearrangement links TRBV5-1 to TRBJ2-7, with a possible D match to TRBD2 (6 bases). The CDR3 extends over 13 amino acids. The V end was cut by 4 bases, the J end by 5 bases, with 13 bases between. In germline, CDR1 is SGHRS, CDR2 YFSETQ. The CDR3 reads CASSTRTGDEQYF. CDR3 DNA sequence: TGCGCCAGCAGCACGCGGACGGGGGACGAGCAGTACTTC.

V is TRBV10-3 and J is TRBJ2-7; D is ambiguous. Germline assignment: CDR1 ENHRY and CDR2 SYGVKD. The ends were cut back, 2 bases at V and 1 base at J, with 9 bases in the middle. This CDR3 has 14 residues. DNA for the CDR3: TGTGCCATCAGTGAGAGGCAGGAATCCTACGAGCAGTACTTC. Amino acids: CAISERQESYEQYF.